The subject of this entry is one T cell receptor (beta chain). Its specificity is unknown. Naive CD8 T cell sorting was performed on the CD8+CD4-CCR7+CD45RA+ phenotype. The CDR3 runs 16 residues. Germline V lookup: CDR1 MNHEY, CDR2 SVGEGT. V lost 0 bases, J lost 0 bases, and 11 bases lay in between. This sample is drawn from a study of molecular identifiers for immune sequencing clone quantification. General study results and limits: Reportedly, one cell's Jurkat TCR RNA was detected within 1,200,000 naive CD8 cells.

TCRdb ran MiXCR on the PCR reads and lists one entry per CDR3 protein. Among about 500,000 distinct CDR3 sequences listed, 25% were seen once. The receptor was derived from a human donor in good health. Some libraries in this study had Jurkat cell RNA spiked in. The sequenced material came from naive CD8+ T cells from blood, with Jurkat cell RNA spiked in. Described subset: FACS-sorted CD8+CD4-CCR7+CD45RA+ naive T cells. This chain uses TRBV6-2 or TRBV6-3 with TRBJ1-1, with unresolved D. For the CDR3, the DNA is TGTGCCAGCAGTTACTCGCAGACCCTAATGAACACTGAAGCTTTCTTT. Protein sequence: CASSYSQTLMNTEAFF.